Listed below are T cell receptor beta chains from one sample, sequenced in a study of blood T cell repertoires in COVID-19. The repertoire was sequenced with immunoSEQ multiplex PCR; TCRdb's copy has only in-frame clones and lacks some. Of about 360,000 clones listed, roughly 86% are singletons. Sequencing was performed on PBMCs or T cells enriched from blood (not recorded which). Receptors were obtained from a woman aged 40 to 50 with acute COVID-19. Each CDR3 is given with its conserved first and last residue. A D gene is named only where the DNA matches it firmly. A row's size may be missing; if present it is once, few, many or a size class.

D,J,size,V,DNA,CDR3
NA,TRBJ2-5,NA,TRBV19,TGTGCCAGTAGTGCGCGAGAGACCCAGTACTTC,CASSARETQYF
TRBD1,TRBJ2-1,NA,TRBV7-7,TGTGCCAGCAGCTTAGGACAGGGCAATGAGCAGTTCTTC,CASSLGQGNEQFF
NA,TRBJ1-3,NA,TRBV3-1/TRBV3-2,TGTGCCAGCAGCCAAGAATGGGGCCGGGACACCATATATTTT,CASSQEWGRDTIYF
NA,TRBJ1-3,few,TRBV4-1,TGCGCCAGCAGCCAAAAGGAGTCTGGAAACACCATATATTTT,CASSQKESGNTIYF
NA,TRBJ2-7,NA,TRBV12-3/TRBV12-4,TGTGCCAGCAGTATACAGGGTGTCGCCGAGCAGTACTTC,CASSIQGVAEQYF
TRBD1,TRBJ2-2,NA,TRBV5-1,TGCGCCAGCAGCTTGGGCTGGACAGGGGGCATCGGGGAGCTGTTTTTT,CASSLGWTGGIGELFF
NA,TRBJ1-2,NA,TRBV27,TGTGCCAGCAGTACCGCAGGGGCTCAGGTCTATGGCTACACCTTC,CASSTAGAQVYGYTF
NA,TRBJ2-2,NA,TRBV30,TGTGCCTGGGGTGTTAGGGGTACCGGGGAGCTGTTTTTT,CAWGVRGTGELFF
NA,TRBJ1-4,NA,TRBV18,TGTGCCAGCTCACAGGACAGAAATGAAAAACTGTTTTTT,CASSQDRNEKLFF
NA,TRBJ1-2,NA,TRBV11-2,TGTGCCAGCAGCGTCGCCCAGGGACTGAACTATGGCTACACCTTC,CASSVAQGLNYGYTF
TRBD1,TRBJ1-5,NA,TRBV29-1,TGCAGCGTTGCGACAGGGGGCAATCAGCCCCAGCATTTT,CSVATGGNQPQHF
NA,TRBJ1-3,NA,TRBV3-1/TRBV3-2,TGTGCCAGCAGCCAAGATCGCGGGGGGGGGAACACCATATATTTT,CASSQDRGGGNTIYF
NA,TRBJ2-7,NA,TRBV20-1,TGCAGTGCTAGTCGTGACAAAGCCTACGAGCAGTACTTC,CSASRDKAYEQYF
NA,TRBJ2-2,NA,TRBV6-5,TGTGCCAGCAGTTCGAGGGGGACGAACACCGGGGAGCTGTTTTTT,CASSSRGTNTGELFF
NA,TRBJ1-1,NA,TRBV7-8,TGTGCCAGCAGCCCCACGGGGGGGTTGGGAGCTTTCTTT,CASSPTGGLGAFF
NA,TRBJ1-1,NA,TRBV4-1,TGCGCCAGCAGCCAAGAGGGGGGAAACACTGAAGCTTTCTTT,CASSQEGGNTEAFF
NA,TRBJ1-2,few,TRBV6-5,TGTGCCAGCAGCTGGGGTGAGGGCTATGGCTACACCTTC,CASSWGEGYGYTF
NA,TRBJ1-2,few,TRBV6-1,TGTGCCAGCAGTGAACTCGACTCCCCGGGAGGATATGGCTACACCTTC,CASSELDSPGGYGYTF
TRBD1,TRBJ2-2,NA,TRBV19,TGTGCCAGTAGTACCACAGGGGGAGCGGGGGAGCTGTTTTTT,CASSTTGGAGELFF
TRBD1,TRBJ1-4,once,TRBV4-1,TGCGCCAGCAGCCAAGATCCCCGGGACAGGGCAACCTACCTTAATGAAAAACTGTTTTTT,CASSQDPRDRATYLNEKLFF
NA,TRBJ1-2,NA,TRBV5-1,TGCGCCAGCAGCCTAGAGAACTATGGCTACACCTTC,CASSLENYGYTF
NA,TRBJ1-2,NA,TRBV7-2,TGTGCCAGCAGACCAATGAGGCAGGGCTATGGCTACACCTTC,CASRPMRQGYGYTF
NA,TRBJ2-3,NA,TRBV10-3,TGTGCCATCAAAGGGTCAGGGGCAGTGGGGTATACGCAGTATTTT,CAIKGSGAVGYTQYF
NA,TRBJ2-7,NA,TRBV5-4,TGTGCCAGCAGCTTGCGTCACGGCGAGCAGTACTTC,CASSLRHGEQYF
TRBD1,TRBJ1-1,NA,TRBV27,TGTGCCAGCAGTCAGACCAGGGGGAGGACTGAAGCTTTCTTT,CASSQTRGRTEAFF
NA,TRBJ1-6,NA,TRBV11-2,TGTGCCAGCAGCTTAGATCGGGATGCACCCCTCCACTTT,CASSLDRDAPLHF
NA,TRBJ2-2,NA,TRBV7-9,TGTGCCAGCAGCTCGTCCCCGGGGAACACCGGGGAGCTGTTTTTT,CASSSSPGNTGELFF
TRBD2,TRBJ2-3,NA,TRBV5-1,TGCGCCAGCAGCACCAACCGGGGGGGCTTCGATACGCAGTATTTT,CASSTNRGGFDTQYF
NA,TRBJ2-3,NA,TRBV7-7,TGTGCCAGCAGCTTAGCAGGGGGAACAGATACGCAGTATTTT,CASSLAGGTDTQYF
NA,TRBJ2-3,NA,TRBV20-1,TGCAGTGCTAGTTTTCGAGGCGGGGTTGGCACAGATACGCAGTATTTT,CSASFRGGVGTDTQYF
NA,TRBJ2-5,NA,TRBV7-9,TGTGCCAGCAGCTTGGCAGGGTTACGGGAGACCCAGTACTTC,CASSLAGLRETQYF
TRBD1,TRBJ2-2,NA,TRBV9,TGTGCCAGCAGAGGACAGGGCCTTCCACTGGGCGGGGAGCTGTTTTTT,CASRGQGLPLGGELFF
NA,TRBJ2-3,few,TRBV29-1,TGCAGCGGTAGAACAGATACGCAGTATTTT,CSGRTDTQYF
NA,TRBJ1-2,NA,TRBV5-5,TGTGCCAGCAGCTTGGTGGGCAGCAACTATGGCTACACCTTC,CASSLVGSNYGYTF
TRBD1,TRBJ1-4,NA,TRBV19,TGTGCCAGTAGTACGCAGGGGGTAGTCAATGAAAAACTGTTTTTT,CASSTQGVVNEKLFF
TRBD1,TRBJ1-3,NA,TRBV6-5,TGTGCCAGCAGAGCAGGGGGCGCGGGAAACACCATATATTTT,CASRAGGAGNTIYF
TRBD1,TRBJ2-5,few,TRBV5-1,TGCGCCAGCAGCTTGGGGGGACAGGGGACCCAAGAGACCCAGTACTTC,CASSLGGQGTQETQYF
TRBD1,TRBJ1-5,NA,TRBV12-5,TGTGCTAGTGGTTCCGTAGGGACAGGTGAGAATCAGCCCCAGCATTTT,CASGSVGTGENQPQHF
NA,TRBJ1-1,NA,TRBV5-1,TGCGCCAGCAGCCCCCTCGGGTTGAACACTGAAGCTTTCTTT,CASSPLGLNTEAFF
TRBD2,TRBJ2-1,NA,TRBV5-1,TGCGCCAGCAGGTCCGGGGGGTTGAACAATGAGCAGTTCTTC,CASRSGGLNNEQFF
TRBD1,TRBJ2-7,few,TRBV7-9,TGTGCCAGCAGCTTACAGGGGGCTCGGGAGCAGTACTTC,CASSLQGAREQYF
NA,TRBJ2-1,NA,TRBV10-1,TGCGCCAGCAGCCGGATGGGGGGGGCCCACAATGAGCAGTTCTTC,CASSRMGGAHNEQFF
TRBD2,TRBJ2-1,NA,TRBV19,TGTGCCAGTAGTAGGCTAGCGGGCGTCGGGGATGAGCAGTTCTTC,CASSRLAGVGDEQFF
NA,TRBJ1-2,NA,TRBV10-3,TGTGCCATCAGTGAGCCTTCGGAGGGGTATGGCTACACCTTC,CAISEPSEGYGYTF
NA,TRBJ1-2,NA,TRBV2,TGTGCCAGCGGCAGGGGAGAAGCTAACTATGGCTACACCTTC,CASGRGEANYGYTF
NA,TRBJ1-2,NA,TRBV10-3,TGTGCCATCAGTGGGGGGGGCTATGGCTACACCTTC,CAISGGGYGYTF
TRBD1,TRBJ1-6,NA,TRBV3-1/TRBV3-2,TGTGCCAGCAGCTTGACAGGGAAGAATTCACCCCTCCACTTT,CASSLTGKNSPLHF
TRBD1,TRBJ2-3,few,TRBV5-4,TGTGCCAGCAGTTCCCCGGGACAGGGGATCACAGATACGCAGTATTTT,CASSSPGQGITDTQYF
TRBD1,TRBJ1-1,NA,TRBV29-1,TGCAGCGCCGGACAGGGGTTGGGCACTGAAGCTTTCTTT,CSAGQGLGTEAFF
NA,TRBJ1-4,NA,TRBV11-3,TGTGCCAGCAGCCTGGGACTGGGGAATGAAAAACTGTTTTTT,CASSLGLGNEKLFF
NA,TRBJ1-5,NA,TRBV7-8,TGTGCCAGCAGCTTTTCGCCAGGATCGACCAATCAGCCCCAGCATTTT,CASSFSPGSTNQPQHF
TRBD2,TRBJ2-5,NA,TRBV6-1,TGTGCCAGCAGTGATACTAGCGGGGGGTTTGAGACCCAGTACTTC,CASSDTSGGFETQYF
NA,TRBJ2-2,NA,TRBV10-2,TGCGCCAGCAGGGCAACAGCTACCGGGGAGCTGTTTTTT,CASRATATGELFF
NA,TRBJ1-2,NA,TRBV25-1,TGTGCCAGCAGTGAAGCTAATGGCTACACCTTC,CASSEANGYTF